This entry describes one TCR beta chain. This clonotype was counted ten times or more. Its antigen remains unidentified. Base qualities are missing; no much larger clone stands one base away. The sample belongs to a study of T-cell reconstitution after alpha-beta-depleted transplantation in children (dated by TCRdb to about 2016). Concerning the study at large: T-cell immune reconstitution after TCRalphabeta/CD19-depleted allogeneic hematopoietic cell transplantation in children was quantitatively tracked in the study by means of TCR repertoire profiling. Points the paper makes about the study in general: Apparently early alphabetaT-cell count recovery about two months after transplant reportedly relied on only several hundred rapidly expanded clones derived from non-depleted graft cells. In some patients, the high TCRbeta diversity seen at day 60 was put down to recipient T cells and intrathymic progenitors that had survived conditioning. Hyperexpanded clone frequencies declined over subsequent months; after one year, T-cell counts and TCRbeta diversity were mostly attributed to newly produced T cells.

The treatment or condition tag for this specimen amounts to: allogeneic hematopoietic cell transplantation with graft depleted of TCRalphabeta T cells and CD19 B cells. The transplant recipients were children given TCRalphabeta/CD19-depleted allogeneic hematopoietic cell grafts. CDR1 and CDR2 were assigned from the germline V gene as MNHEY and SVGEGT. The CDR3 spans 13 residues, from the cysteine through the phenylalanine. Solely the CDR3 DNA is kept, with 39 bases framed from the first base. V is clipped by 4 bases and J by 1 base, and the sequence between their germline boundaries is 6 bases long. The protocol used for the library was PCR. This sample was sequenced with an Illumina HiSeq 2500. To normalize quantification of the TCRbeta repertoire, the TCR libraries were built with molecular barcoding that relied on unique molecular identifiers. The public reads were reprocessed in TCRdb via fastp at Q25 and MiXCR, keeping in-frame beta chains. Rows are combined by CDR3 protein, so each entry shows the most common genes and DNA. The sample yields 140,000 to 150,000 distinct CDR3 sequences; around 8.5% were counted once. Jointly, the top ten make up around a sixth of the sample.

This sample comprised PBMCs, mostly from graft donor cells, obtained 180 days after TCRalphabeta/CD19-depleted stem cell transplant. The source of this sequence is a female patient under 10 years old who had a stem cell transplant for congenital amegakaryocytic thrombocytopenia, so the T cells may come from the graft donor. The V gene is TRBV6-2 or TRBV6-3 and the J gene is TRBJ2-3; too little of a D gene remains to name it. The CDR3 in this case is CASSWPRTDTQYF. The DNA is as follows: TGTGCCAGCAGTTGGCCACGCACAGATACGCAGTATTTT.